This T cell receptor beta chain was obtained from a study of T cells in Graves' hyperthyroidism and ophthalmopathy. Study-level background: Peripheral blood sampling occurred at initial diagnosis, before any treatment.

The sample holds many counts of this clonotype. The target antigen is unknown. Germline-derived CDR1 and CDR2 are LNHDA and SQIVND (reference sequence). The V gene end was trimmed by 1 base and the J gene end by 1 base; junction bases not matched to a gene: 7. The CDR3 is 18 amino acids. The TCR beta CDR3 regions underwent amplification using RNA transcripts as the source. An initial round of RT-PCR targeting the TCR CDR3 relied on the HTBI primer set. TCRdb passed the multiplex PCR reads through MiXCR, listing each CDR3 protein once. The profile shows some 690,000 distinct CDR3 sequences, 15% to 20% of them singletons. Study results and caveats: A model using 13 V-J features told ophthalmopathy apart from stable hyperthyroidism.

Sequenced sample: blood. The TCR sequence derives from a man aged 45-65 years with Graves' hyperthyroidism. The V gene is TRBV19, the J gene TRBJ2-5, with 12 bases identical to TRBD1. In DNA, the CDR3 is TGTGCCAGTAGTATAGGGGACAGGGGGCCGGCTTGCCAAGAGACCCAGTACTTC. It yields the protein CASSIGDRGPACQETQYF.